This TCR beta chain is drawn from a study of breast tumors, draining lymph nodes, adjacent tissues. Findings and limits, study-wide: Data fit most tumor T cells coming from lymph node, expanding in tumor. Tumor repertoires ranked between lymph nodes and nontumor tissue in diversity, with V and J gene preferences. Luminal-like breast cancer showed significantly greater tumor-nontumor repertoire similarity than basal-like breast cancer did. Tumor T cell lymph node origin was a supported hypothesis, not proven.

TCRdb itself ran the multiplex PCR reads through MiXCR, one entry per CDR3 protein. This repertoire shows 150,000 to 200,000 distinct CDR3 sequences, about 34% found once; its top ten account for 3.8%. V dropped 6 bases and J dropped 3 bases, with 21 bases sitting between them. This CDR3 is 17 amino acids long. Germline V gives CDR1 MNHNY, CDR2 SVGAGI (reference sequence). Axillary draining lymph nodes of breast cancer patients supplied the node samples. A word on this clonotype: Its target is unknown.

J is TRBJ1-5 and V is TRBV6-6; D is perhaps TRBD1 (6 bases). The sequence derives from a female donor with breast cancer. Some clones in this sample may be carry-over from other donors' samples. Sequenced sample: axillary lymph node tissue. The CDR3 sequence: CASSPPGAGINNQPQHF. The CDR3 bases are TGTGCCAGCAGCCCCCCGGGGGCAGGGATTAACAATCAGCCCCAGCATTTT.